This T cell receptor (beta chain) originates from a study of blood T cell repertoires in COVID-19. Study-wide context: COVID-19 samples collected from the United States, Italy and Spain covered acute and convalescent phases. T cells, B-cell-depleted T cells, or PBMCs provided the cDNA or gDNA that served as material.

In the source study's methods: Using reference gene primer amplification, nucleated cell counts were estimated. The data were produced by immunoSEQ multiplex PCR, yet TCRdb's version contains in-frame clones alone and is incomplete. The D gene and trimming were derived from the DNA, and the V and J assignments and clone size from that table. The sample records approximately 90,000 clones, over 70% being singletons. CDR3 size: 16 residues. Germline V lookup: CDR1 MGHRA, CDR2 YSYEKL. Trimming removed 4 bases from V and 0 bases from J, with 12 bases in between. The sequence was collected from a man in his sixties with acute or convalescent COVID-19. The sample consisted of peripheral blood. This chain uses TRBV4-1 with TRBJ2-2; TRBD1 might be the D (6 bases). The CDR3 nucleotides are TGCGCCAGCAGCCCTAACAGGGATACGAACACCGGGGAGCTGTTTTTT. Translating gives CASSPNRDTNTGELFF.